The 13 T cell receptor beta chains below come from one sample, sequenced in a study of CD8+ T cells in alopecia areata. Isolated RNA was reverse transcribed into cDNA used as the sequencing template. TCRdb keeps only in-frame clones here, not all; method: immunoSEQ multiplex PCR. The sample shows about 100,000 clones, about 50% of them seen only once. The sequencing sample was made of NKG2D-low CD8+ T cells sorted from blood. The receptors originated from a human donor with alopecia areata.

This rearrangement joins TRBV5-6 to TRBJ2-2; D is uncertain. The CDR3 runs 16 residues. Per the germline V gene, CDR1 is SGHDT and CDR2 is YYEEEE. V shed 1 base and J shed 3 bases, with 13 bases lying between them. In DNA form, the CDR3 reads TGTGCCAGCAGCTTGAGAATTGGTACAGACACCGGGGAGCTGTTTTTT. This gives the protein CASSLRIGTDTGELFF.

The table lists this clone with a few counts. Within the sample, other DNA sequences also encode this same CDR3. This chain uses TRBV7-9 with TRBJ2-1; 8 positions agree with TRBD2. The CDR3 consists of 16 residues. Germline loops: CDR1 SEHNR, CDR2 FQNEAQ (reference sequence). V lost 5 bases, J lost 0 bases, and 6 bases stayed unmatched. CDR3 DNA: TGTGCCAGCAGCGGACGCAGCGGGAGCTCCTACAATGAGCAGTTCTTC. Amino acids: CASSGRSGSSYNEQFF.

CDR3 residues: CASGLSFNNEQFF. The CDR3 coding sequence is TGTGCTAGTGGTTTGTCCTTTAACAATGAGCAGTTCTTC. This chain uses TRBV12-5 with TRBJ2-1; no firm D call. The germline V gene has CDR1 LGHNT and CDR2 FRNRAP. This CDR3 comprises 13 residues. Trimming shortened V by 2 bases and J by 5 bases, and 7 bases separated the two germline ends.

This chain uses TRBV2 with TRBJ1-2; D remains unclear. Between the trimmed V and J ends, which lost 1 base and 4 bases, there was a span of 10 bases. The CDR3 loop spans 14 amino acids. Germline lookup yields CDR1 SNHLY and CDR2 FYNNEI. In DNA, the CDR3 is TGTGCCAGCAGTGAAGGAAGAGAACCCTATGGCTACACCTTC. It specifies CASSEGREPYGYTF.

The J gene is TRBJ2-1, the V gene TRBV13, with TRBD2 matching 11 bases. V gave up 5 bases and J gave up 5 bases; unmatched junction bases: 5. The CDR3 is 15 residues long. CDR1 is PRHDT, CDR2 FYEKMQ, per germline (reference sequence). The CDR3: CASSIGTSGNNEQFF. For the CDR3, the DNA is TGTGCCAGCAGCATCGGGACTAGCGGAAACAATGAGCAGTTCTTC.

The chain couples TRBV19 to TRBJ2-7; 10 bases agree with TRBD1. V gave up 6 bases and J gave up 2 bases; unmatched junction bases: 7. The CDR3 is 15 amino acids. CDR1 and CDR2 (germline): LNHDA, SQIVND (reference sequence). CDR3 sequence: CASSPGQGNTYEQYF. In DNA form, the CDR3 reads TGTGCCAGTAGCCCGGGACAGGGGAATACCTACGAGCAGTACTTC.

There are many counts of this clone. The V gene is TRBV23-1, the J gene TRBJ1-5; 7 bases match TRBD1. TRBV23-1 is designated an ORF whose function remains uncertain. V gave up 4 bases and J gave up 6 bases; unmatched junction bases: 12. The CDR3 contains 16 residues. DNA for the CDR3: TGCGCCAGCAGTCCCCTGAGACAGGGCGGCGGTCAGCCCCAGCATTTT. It translates to CASSPLRQGGGQPQHF.

This clone was found a few times. The chain recombines TRBV27 with TRBJ2-7, with TRBD2 matching 9 bases. Germline trimming cut 5 bases from V and 6 bases from J; bases unmatched to any gene: 5. Germline CDR1 and CDR2: MNHEY and SMNVEV (reference sequence). The length of the CDR3 is 13 residues. In DNA form, the CDR3 reads TGTGCCAGCAGTCTACTAGCGGGCAGCGAGCAGTACTTC. It encodes CASSLLAGSEQYF.

The genes are TRBV30 and TRBJ1-3; D uncertain. V was shortened by 6 bases and J by 3 bases, with 18 bases between the two germline ends. The CDR3 spans 15 residues. Germline CDR1 GTSNPN, CDR2 SVGIG (reference sequence). CDR3 coding DNA: TGTGCCTGTACCAAGGTGGGGAGAAATGGAAACACCATATATTTT. Protein: CACTKVGRNGNTIYF.

The rearrangement uses TRBV27 and TRBJ2-2; the D is unclear. The V end lost 7 bases, the J end lost 6 bases, and 12 bases lay between the germline ends. Germline V gene lookup returns CDR1 MNHEY and CDR2 SMNVEV (reference sequence). The CDR3 consists of 13 residues. CDR3 bases: TGTGCCAGCACTTCGAACCTCGCCGGGGAGCTGTTTTTT. Translating gives CASTSNLAGELFF.

This clone occurred a few times. The rearrangement joins TRBV19 to TRBJ2-4; TRBD1 might be the D (6 bases). CDR3 length: 16 amino acids. The V gene's germline CDR1 is LNHDA and CDR2 SQIVND (reference sequence). V lost 3 bases, J lost 1 base, and 13 bases lay in between. CDR3 in DNA: TGTGCCAGTAGTATCGTGGGGGCAGTGGCCAAAAACATTCAGTACTTC. Encoded protein: CASSIVGAVAKNIQYF.

This clone showed up just a few times. The chain links TRBV23-1 to TRBJ2-1; D gene unclear. TRBV23-1 is sorted into the ORF group, with uncertain function. Trimming cost V 5 bases and J 2 bases, with 19 bases left between them. CDR3 length: 17 amino acids. DNA of the CDR3: TGCGCCAGCAGTAACAGATTGGGCGCAGAGACCTACAATGAGCAGTTCTTC. Its protein is CASSNRLGAETYNEQFF.

The chain links TRBV27 to TRBJ2-2, with D unclear. The V end was cut by 7 bases, the J end by 6 bases, with 6 bases between. CDR3 size: 11 residues. From germline, CDR1 is MNHEY and CDR2 SMNVEV (reference sequence). The CDR3 sequence: CASTTSGELFF. Written as DNA, the CDR3 is TGTGCCAGCACTACCTCCGGGGAGCTGTTTTTT.